Only one count was recorded for the clone carrying this T cell receptor (beta chain). This entry is derived from a study of shared clonotypes between healthy human individuals. Several immunoSEQ 96-well plates shared each subset's DNA, each plate a replicate. Measured with immunoSEQ multiplex PCR; TCRdb has only the in-frame clones, and not every one. The table lists about 1.5 million clones, around 95% of them singletons. The source of this sequence is a man younger than 45 in good health. The specimen was naive CD4+ T cells sorted from blood. Subset defined: CD45RA+ positively selected.

The chain's CDR3 is CASSNRGPYEQYF. The CDR3 DNA reads TGTGCCAGCAGCAACAGAGGGCCCTACGAGCAGTACTTC. V and J are TRBV21-1 and TRBJ2-7; TRBD2 is the table's D call, not checked against the DNA. TRBV21-1 is flagged as a pseudogene. CDR3 length: 13 residues.